A single sample gave rise to the 28 T cell receptor beta chains below, sequenced in a study of metastatic and nonmetastatic thyroid tumors. MiXCR was used by TCRdb to re-call the PCR reads. The sample consists of 20,000 to 25,000 clones, about 15% of them appearing once. Thyroid surgery took place with no prior treatment in any patient. The sample was tumor tissue. The receptors were gathered from a female donor with papillary thyroid cancer or a benign thyroid nodule (not recorded which). Some clones in this sample may be carry-over from other donors' samples.

This clone was seen many times. The V and J genes are TRBV19 and TRBJ2-1; 7 bases match TRBD1. CDR1 LNHDA and CDR2 SQIVND come from the germline V gene (reference sequence). The V gene end was trimmed by 5 bases and the J gene end by 4 bases; junction bases not matched to a gene: 8. CDR3 size: 15 residues. The CDR3 sequence is CASSPRTGLYNEQFF. The CDR3 DNA sequence: TGTGCCAGTAGTCCAAGGACAGGCCTATACAATGAGCAGTTCTTC. Together with reference TRBV19 and TRBJ2-1, the CDR3 gives the full variable domain: DGGITQSPKYLFRKEGQNVTLSCEQNLNHDAMYWYRQDPGQGLRLIYYSQIVNDFQKGDIAEGYSVSREKKESFPLTVTSAQKNPTAFYLCASSPRTGLYNEQFFGPGTRLTVL.

This clone was counted ten times or more. The chain joins TRBV30 to TRBJ2-5; maybe TRBD2 (6 bases). Trimming left V 2 bases short and J 5 bases short, with 12 bases between. Germline CDR1 reads GTSNPN; CDR2 reads SVGIG (reference sequence). CDR3 size: 13 residues. CDR3: CAWSIMGRETQYF. CDR3 coding DNA: TGTGCCTGGAGTATTATGGGGAGGGAGACCCAGTACTTC.

In this sample, this clone turned up many times. CDR3 residues: CASSTRDRTYTDTQYF. Written as DNA, the CDR3 is TGTGCCAGCAGCACCCGGGACAGGACGTACACAGATACGCAGTATTTT. The rearrangement uses TRBV11-1 and TRBJ2-3; 8 bases align to TRBD1. The CDR3 totals 16 residues. Trimming took 5 bases from V and 2 from J; bases not matched to a gene: 9. The germline V gene encodes CDR1 SGHAT and CDR2 FQDESV (reference sequence).

V is TRBV20-1 and J is TRBJ2-7; 7 nucleotides match TRBD2. This CDR3 is 13 amino acids long. Germline assignment: CDR1 DFQATT and CDR2 SNEGSKA (reference sequence). Trimming at V came to 6 bases and at J to 5 bases, leaving 10 bases not matched to a gene. Here the CDR3 DNA reads TGCAGTGCCATCCGGCGGGGGTCCAACGAGCAGTACGTC. The encoded protein is CSAIRRGSNEQYV.

The table lists this clone with many counts. The gene calls are TRBV19 and TRBJ2-7, with D perhaps TRBD1 or TRBD2 (6 bases each). This CDR3 contains 14 residues. From germline, CDR1 is LNHDA and CDR2 SQIVND (reference sequence). V lost 7 bases, J lost 3 bases, and 16 bases lay in between. Here the CDR3 DNA reads TGTGCCAGTACCAGGACAGTCGGGGGCTACGAGCAGTACTTC. It translates to CASTRTVGGYEQYF.

The V and J genes are TRBV15 and TRBJ1-2; TRBD1 is a possible D gene (5 bases). The germline gives CDR1 LNHNV, CDR2 YYDKDF (reference sequence). The V end lost 7 bases, the J end lost 6 bases, and 15 bases lay between the germline ends. The CDR3 has 13 residues. The chain's CDR3 is CATIIDRQNGYTF. CDR3 in DNA: TGTGCCACCATCATAGATCGACAGAATGGCTACACCTTC.

Sample share makes this clone medium-sized. The V and J genes are TRBV11-2 and TRBJ2-1; D remains ambiguous. Trimming took off 0 bases at V and 6 bases at J, with 6 bases between the two ends. CDR1 and CDR2 (germline): SGHAT, FQNNGV. There are 13 residues in the CDR3. CDR3 sequence (DNA): TGTGCCAGCAGCTTAGAGAACTTCAATGAGCAGTTCTTC. It is translated as CASSLENFNEQFF.

This clone has at least ten counts. The CDR3 DNA reads as TGTGCCAGCAGTTTCAAGCCCCCGGGTACCCGTATGAACACTGAAGCTTTCTTT. Its protein is CASSFKPPGTRMNTEAFF. The rearrangement uses TRBV27 and TRBJ1-1; D ambiguous. V lost 3 bases and J lost 0, with 20 bases in between. CDR1 and CDR2 from the germline V gene are MNHEY and SMNVEV (reference sequence). The CDR3 is 18 residues long.

Ten or more counts support this clone. The J gene is TRBJ1-4, the V gene TRBV24-1; tentatively, D is TRBD1 (6 bases). The V and J ends lost 2 bases and 7 bases respectively, with 16 bases between them. This CDR3 has 16 amino acids. Germline loops: CDR1 KGHDR, CDR2 SFDVKD. The CDR3 region has the DNA TGTGCCACCAGTGATTCCTCAGGGGAGAGTCGTGAAAAACTGTTTTTT. It codes for CATSDSSGESREKLFF.

The rearrangement joins TRBV11-2 to TRBJ2-5, with TRBD2 matching 12 bases. Germline trimming cut 2 bases from V and 4 bases from J; bases unmatched to any gene: 5. Germline V gene lookup returns CDR1 SGHAT and CDR2 FQNNGV. The CDR3 runs 16 residues. Here the CDR3 reads CASSLFPSGGAETQYF. The DNA for the CDR3 is TGTGCCAGCAGCTTATTTCCTAGCGGGGGGGCAGAGACCCAGTACTTC.

By share, this clone ranks as medium-sized. The chain recombines TRBV6-5 with TRBJ1-4; D is perhaps TRBD1 (5 bases). Deletions cut 2 bases from V and 5 bases from J, with 9 bases between. The germline gives CDR1 MNHEY, CDR2 SVGAGI. There are 14 residues in the CDR3. CDR3 region: CASSYGHSNEKLFF. DNA for the CDR3: TGTGCCAGCAGTTACGGACATAGCAATGAAAAACTGTTTTTT.

V usage is TRBV28 and J usage is TRBJ2-7; D remains unclear. V was shortened by 3 bases and J by 0 bases, with 9 bases between the two germline ends. The CDR3 sequence is 14 residues long. CDR1 is MDHEN, CDR2 SYDVKM, per germline. The CDR3 DNA is TGTGCCAGCAGTTTCGTGCGTGGCTCCTACGAGCAGTACTTC. Residues: CASSFVRGSYEQYF.

This clone came up many times. Other nucleotide sequences in the sample specify the same CDR3. The V gene is TRBV5-1, the J gene TRBJ2-1; 9 nucleotides align to TRBD1. CDR3 length equals 15 residues. Germline V gene data show CDR1 as SGHRS and CDR2 as YFSETQ. V lost 8 bases to trimming and J lost 7 bases; unmatched junction nucleotides: 13. The CDR3: CASSNMDRGWNEQFF. The DNA for the CDR3 is TGCGCCAGTAGCAATATGGACAGGGGTTGGAATGAGCAGTTCTTC.

This clone was picked up many times. The chain is built from TRBV5-8 and TRBJ1-1; maybe TRBD1 (5 bases). This CDR3 has 15 amino acids. The V and J ends lost 3 bases and 7 bases respectively, with 19 bases between them. Germline CDR1 reads SGHTS; CDR2 reads YDEGEE. The DNA of the CDR3 is TGTGCCAGCAGCTCCGGAGACAGTGGCCTCGTTGAAGCTTTCTTT. Translated: CASSSGDSGLVEAFF.

This clone appeared many times. V is TRBV5-1 and J is TRBJ1-1; no firm D call. Germline V gene sequence: CDR1 SGHRS, CDR2 YFSETQ. This CDR3 has 14 amino acids. The V gene lost 1 base and the J gene lost 3 bases, with 10 bases spanning the gap. In DNA, the CDR3 is TGCGCCAGCAGCTTGTCTATTGGGGACACTGAAGCTTTCTTT. Translated, it gives CASSLSIGDTEAFF.

At least ten counts were recorded for this clone. The chain carries TRBV6-1 and TRBJ1-5, with no clear D. The CDR3 is 13 residues long. Trimming left V 6 bases short and J 5 bases short, with 11 bases between. Germline values: CDR1 MNHNS, CDR2 SASEGT. In nucleotides, the CDR3 is TGTGCCAGCAGAAGGGCCGTGGATCAGCCCCAGCATTTT. This translates into CASRRAVDQPQHF.

This clone was found a few times. The V and J genes are TRBV28 and TRBJ1-1, with D hard to call. The V gene lost 2 bases and the J gene lost 4 bases, with 11 bases spanning the gap. The CDR3 length is 14 residues. Germline CDR1 is MDHEN and CDR2 is SYDVKM. As DNA, the CDR3 is TGTGCCAGCAGTTTACGAGGGCTGACCACTGAAGCTTTCTTT. Amino acids: CASSLRGLTTEAFF.

This clone was seen at least ten times. This sequence joins TRBV19 and TRBJ2-6, with a tentative D call TRBD1 (6 bases). CDR3 size: 14 residues. Looked up from germline, CDR1 is LNHDA and CDR2 is SQIVND (reference sequence). The ends were cut back, 8 bases at V and 2 bases at J, with 10 bases in the middle. The CDR3 spells CASATGTGANVLTF. The DNA of the CDR3 is TGTGCCAGTGCCACAGGGACTGGGGCCAACGTCCTGACTTTC.

In its sample, this clone was seen many times. The V call is TRBV20-1, the J call TRBJ2-7; 8 nucleotides align to TRBD2. Germline V gene sequence: CDR1 DFQATT, CDR2 SNEGSKA (reference sequence). The CDR3 covers 15 residues. V lost 1 base and J lost 5; bases outside the gene matches: 10. CDR3 coding DNA: TGCAGTGCTAGAGCGGGGGGGCCTAAAGTCCACGAGCAGTACTTC. This codes for CSARAGGPKVHEQYF.

This clone came up a few times. CDR3: CASSTRQGGNQPQHF. Here the CDR3 DNA reads TGTGCCAGCAGTACACGACAGGGTGGCAATCAGCCCCAGCATTTT. The V gene is TRBV28, the J gene TRBJ1-5; 7 nucleotides match TRBD1. This CDR3 has 15 amino acids. Per germline, CDR1 MDHEN and CDR2 SYDVKM. The J segment lost 2 bases and the V segment lost 5 bases, leaving 6 bases of the junction unmatched.

The chain has TRBV5-2 and TRBJ2-7; the tabulated D call, TRBD2, remains unverified against the DNA. TRBV5-2 is a known pseudogene. This CDR3 contains 19 residues. As DNA, the CDR3 is TGTGCCAGCAAGACCCCGGGAGCTCTTTCTAGCGGGGGTCTGGGAGAGCAGTACTTC. Translating gives CASKTPGALSSGGLGEQYF.

This clone showed up many times. The chain recombines TRBV12-3 or TRBV12-4 with TRBJ1-1; TRBD1 aligns across 8 bases. The CDR3 loop spans 13 amino acids. The J segment lost 5 bases and the V segment lost 9 bases, leaving 8 bases of the junction unmatched. The CDR3 DNA reads TGTGCCAGTACCACAGGGGGAGGGACTGAAGCTTTCTTT. It encodes CASTTGGGTEAFF.

This clone was detected many times. V usage is TRBV6-1 and J usage is TRBJ2-1, with D possibly called TRBD1 or TRBD2 (5 bases each). V lost 6 bases, J lost 3 bases, and 15 bases lay in between. There are 15 residues in the CDR3. Germline V gene data show CDR1 as MNHNS and CDR2 as SASEGT. The CDR3 protein is CASSQGVEGYNEQFF. The CDR3 nucleotides read TGTGCCAGCAGCCAAGGGGTAGAGGGCTACAATGAGCAGTTCTTC.

This clone was detected ten times or more. The chain recombines TRBV7-9 with TRBJ2-1; 8 bases map to TRBD2. Looked up from germline, CDR1 is SEHNR and CDR2 is FQNEAQ (reference sequence). J was trimmed by 3 bases and V by 1 base; bases with no gene match: 2. This CDR3 is 15 amino acids long. The CDR3 region has the DNA TGTGCCAGCAGCTTAGGACTAGCGTTCTACAATGAGCAGTTCTTC. Amino acids: CASSLGLAFYNEQFF.

At least ten counts were recorded for this clone. J is TRBJ1-4 and V is TRBV20-1; the D is unclear. The length of the CDR3 is 15 residues. Trimming left V 0 bases short and J 4 bases short, with 12 bases between. CDR1 and CDR2 (germline): DFQATT, SNEGSKA (reference sequence). The CDR3 loop is CSAREGPGYNEKLFF. CDR3 nucleotide sequence: TGCAGTGCTAGAGAGGGTCCCGGCTATAATGAAAAACTGTTTTTT.

The sample holds a few counts of this clone. A much bigger clone sits one base away, suggesting this may be a read error. This chain joins TRBV3-1 and TRBJ2-3; the match to TRBD2 covers 8 bases. J gave up 4 bases and V 5 bases, and 5 bases lay outside the gene matches. The length of the CDR3 is 14 residues. In germline, CDR1 is LGHDT, CDR2 YNNKEL (reference sequence). CDR3 amino acids: CASSSAGDADTQYF. As DNA, the CDR3 is TGTGCCAGCAGCTCAGCGGGAGACGCAGATACGCAGTATTTT.

This chain connects TRBV6-1 to TRBJ2-7, with 7 bases that match TRBD2. Looked up from germline, CDR1 is MNHNS and CDR2 is SASEGT. The CDR3 is made up of 11 amino acids. The J segment lost 7 bases and the V segment lost 6 bases, leaving 3 bases of the junction unmatched. In nucleotides, the CDR3 is TGTGCCAGCAGCAAAGCGGGGGAGCAGTACTTC. This sequence encodes CASSKAGEQYF.

The table lists this clone with many counts. The CDR3 is CASSLAPGSGNTIYF. The DNA of the CDR3 is TGTGCCAGCAGCTTGGCTCCGGGTTCTGGAAACACCATATATTTT. This chain links TRBV5-5 with TRBJ1-3; D is ambiguous. V shed 0 bases and J shed 1 base, with 8 bases lying between them. This CDR3 contains 15 residues. Germline V gives CDR1 SGHKS, CDR2 YYEKEE (reference sequence).